One T cell receptor beta chain is described in this entry. This record belongs to a study of read filtering for tumor transcriptome and immune sequencing. The library was built from around 400 ng RNA with molecular barcoded adaptors for alpha/delta and beta/gamma chains. In TCRdb, the reads were re-called with MiXCR into one record per CDR3 protein. This repertoire shows about 57,000 distinct CDR3 sequences, under 25% found once; its top ten account for about 18%. At the time of active disease, bone marrow was collected from every patient. The clonotype was recovered from a donor older than 35 with multiple myeloma. Input material: a population of CD138-negative cells sorted from bone marrow.

DNA of the CDR3: TGTGCCAGCAGAGACAGCTCCACTAATGAAAAACTGTTTTTT. As protein: CASRDSSTNEKLFF. The chain employs TRBV2 and TRBJ1-4, with a weak D call TRBD1 (5 bases). V lost 6 bases and J lost 2, with 10 bases in between. CDR3 size: 14 residues. Germline CDR1 SNHLY, CDR2 FYNNEI.